The 19 T cell receptor beta chains below were found in one sample sequenced in a study of shared clonotypes between healthy human individuals. Generated by immunoSEQ multiplex PCR, the TCRdb table keeps only in-frame clones and is missing some. The table records over 1.5 million clones, under 99% of them present only once. The specimen sequenced was naive CD4+ T cells sorted from blood. This sample's subset: CD45RA+ positively selected. Receptor source: a man aged 25-45 years in good health.

V usage is TRBV28 and J usage is TRBJ2-3, with TRBD1 as a possible D gene (5 bases). The CDR3 has 16 residues. In germline, CDR1 is MDHEN, CDR2 SYDVKM. Trimming cost V 6 bases and J 5 bases, with 21 bases left between them. This CDR3 is CASSFFGRVGEDTQYF. The CDR3 DNA reads as TGTGCCAGCAGCTTTTTCGGCAGGGTGGGTGAAGATACGCAGTATTTT.

The chain recombines TRBV11-3 with TRBJ1-1; D gene uncertain. The V and J ends lost 2 bases and 6 bases respectively, with 10 bases between them. This CDR3 region has 13 residues. CDR1 is SGHNT, CDR2 YENEEA, per germline. CDR3 sequence (DNA): TGTGCCAGCAGCTTAAAGGTGGACTCTGAAGCTTTCTTT. This gives the protein CASSLKVDSEAFF.

The V gene is TRBV28, the J gene TRBJ2-7; 14 bases match TRBD2. The CDR3 length is 15 residues. Germline V CDR1 and CDR2: MDHEN, SYDVKM. J was trimmed by 7 bases and V by 6 bases; bases with no gene match: 8. As DNA, the CDR3 is TGTGCCAGCAGCCGACTAGCGGGAGGGCCGAGGGAGCAGTACTTC. Protein product: CASSRLAGGPREQYF.

The gene calls are TRBV11-2 and TRBJ1-5, with 7 bases aligning to TRBD1. V trimming: 5 bases; J trimming: 6 bases; junction bases outside the gene matches: 10. Germline V gene data show CDR1 as SGHAT and CDR2 as FQNNGV. The CDR3 has 15 residues. CDR3 residues: CASSPLGTVRQPQHF. As DNA, the CDR3 is TGTGCCAGCAGCCCTCTAGGGACAGTTCGTCAGCCCCAGCATTTT.

This clone came up many times. This chain uses TRBV2 with TRBJ2-1; 8 nucleotides agree with TRBD2. In germline, CDR1 is SNHLY, CDR2 FYNNEI. J gave up 1 base and V 4 bases, and 3 bases lay outside the gene matches. The CDR3 spans 15 residues. The CDR3 reads CASSGGTSSYNEQFF. The CDR3 coding sequence is TGTGCCAGCAGTGGGGGGACTAGTTCCTACAATGAGCAGTTCTTC.

V usage is TRBV6-5 and J usage is TRBJ2-1, with D perhaps TRBD1 (5 bases). The CDR3 consists of 15 residues. The ends were cut back, 5 bases at V and 0 bases at J, with 11 bases in the middle. Germline V gene lookup returns CDR1 MNHEY and CDR2 SVGAGI. The CDR3 is CASSRQGSSYNEQFF. Here the CDR3 DNA reads TGTGCCAGCAGTCGCCAGGGAAGCTCCTACAATGAGCAGTTCTTC.

This clone is a singleton in its sample. The chain employs TRBV27 and TRBJ2-2; 8 positions agree with TRBD2. The germline V gene encodes CDR1 MNHEY and CDR2 SMNVEV (reference sequence). The CDR3 spans 16 residues. V lost 7 bases to trimming and J lost 4 bases; unmatched junction nucleotides: 11. The CDR3 here is CASTSLGLVSTGELFF. CDR3 DNA sequence: TGTGCCAGCACTTCGCTGGGACTAGTCTCCACCGGGGAGCTGTTTTTT.

The chain joins TRBV7-2 to TRBJ2-7, with TRBD1 matching over 7 bases. Germline trimming cut 9 bases from V and 7 bases from J; bases unmatched to any gene: 12. Germline-derived CDR1 and CDR2 are SGHTA and FQGNSA. This CDR3 region has 13 residues. CDR3 sequence (DNA): TGTGCCAGTACCGGGCAGGGGGTAGGGGAGCAGTACTTC. Protein: CASTGQGVGEQYF.

The CDR3 DNA reads as TGTGCCAGCAGCGTAGCGGGGGGAATAGGGGAGCAGTTCTTC. Translated: CASSVAGGIGEQFF. This chain connects TRBV9 to TRBJ2-1; 7 bases map to TRBD2. The germline V gene has CDR1 SGDLS and CDR2 YYNGEE. This CDR3 spans 14 amino acids. V dropped 0 bases and J dropped 10; count of bases not matched to a gene: 7.

The chain combines TRBV5-4 with TRBJ2-5; D might be TRBD1 (5 bases). Trimming took 4 bases from V and 5 from J, leaving 12 bases between them. The CDR3 covers 13 residues. The germline V gene has CDR1 SGHNT and CDR2 YYREEE (reference sequence). The CDR3 region is CASSLDRRETQYF. The CDR3 coding sequence is TGTGCCAGCAGCCTCGACAGAAGGGAGACCCAGTACTTC. The variable domain in full, completed from reference TRBV5-4 and TRBJ2-5, reads ETGVTQSPTHLIKTRGQQVTLRCSSQSGHNTVSWYQQALGQGPQFIFQYYREEENGRGNFPPRFSGLQFPNYSSELNVNALELDDSALYLCASSLDRRETQYFGPGTRLLVL.

This clone was observed a single time. This chain connects TRBV28 to TRBJ1-1, with no clear D. V was cut by 6 bases and J by 2 bases, with 10 bases left in between. The CDR3 extends over 13 amino acids. Germline loops: CDR1 MDHEN, CDR2 SYDVKM. CDR3 protein: CASSLGINTEAFF. The DNA for the CDR3 is TGTGCCAGCAGCTTGGGGATCAACACTGAAGCTTTCTTT.

About this clone: At one end, the junction sequence differs from germline, possibly due to a read error. The chain has TRBV29-1 and TRBJ1-1; weak D call: TRBD1 (5 bases). Germline V lookup: CDR1 SQVTM, CDR2 ANQGSEA. The CDR3 is 12 residues long. This CDR3 reads CSVETPGLKYPF. DNA of the CDR3: TGCAGCGTTGAAACCCCGGGACTGAAGTACCCCTTT.

This chain connects TRBV10-3 to TRBJ2-7; TRBD2 agrees at 7 bases. After removal of 4 bases from V and 7 bases from J, the junction contained 7 bases not matched to a gene. The CDR3 spans 13 residues. The germline CDR1 and CDR2 sequences are ENHRY and SYGVKD. The CDR3: CAISVGTSDEQYF. DNA for the CDR3: TGTGCCATCAGTGTGGGAACTAGCGATGAGCAGTACTTC.

V is TRBV28 and J is TRBJ2-1, with TRBD1 matching over 8 bases. The CDR3 extends over 16 amino acids. Unmatched junction bases numbered 12, after V lost 2 bases and J lost 9 bases. Germline V gene sequence: CDR1 MDHEN, CDR2 SYDVKM. CDR3 bases: TGTGCCAGCAGTTTAGGCGGGACAGGAGCCCTTGGTGAGCAGTTCTTC. It encodes CASSLGGTGALGEQFF.

The chain recombines TRBV18 with TRBJ1-1; a possible D gene is TRBD1 (6 bases). With 3 bases removed from V and 1 base from J, the gap between germline ends came to 21 bases. Germline-derived CDR1 and CDR2 are KGHSH and LQKENI. The CDR3 consists of 18 residues. The CDR3 sequence is CASSPRGVLGTKNTEAFF. In DNA, the CDR3 is TGTGCCAGCTCACCGAGGGGAGTATTAGGGACAAAGAACACTGAAGCTTTCTTT.

As to this clone: Other DNA sequences of this sample code for an identical CDR3. The chain links TRBV5-1 to TRBJ2-7; unclear D gene. This CDR3 has 13 residues. CDR1 SGHRS and CDR2 YFSETQ come from the germline V gene. The V and J ends lost 0 bases and 0 bases respectively, with 4 bases between them. This chain's CDR3 is CASSLGISYEQYF. CDR3 sequence (DNA): TGCGCCAGCAGCTTGGGGATCTCCTACGAGCAGTACTTC.

The chain is built from TRBV19 and TRBJ2-3; 9 bases are shared with TRBD2. Trimming at V came to 6 bases and at J to 6 bases, leaving 10 bases not matched to a gene. The CDR3 sequence is 15 residues long. The germline V gene encodes CDR1 LNHDA and CDR2 SQIVND (reference sequence). CDR3 residues: CASRSGRSPSDTQYF. DNA of the CDR3: TGTGCCAGTAGGAGCGGGAGGTCCCCCAGCGATACGCAGTATTTT.

The rearrangement uses TRBV18 and TRBJ2-5; no clear D gene. V lost 5 bases and J lost 2, with 12 bases in between. The CDR3 length is 14 residues. Germline assignment: CDR1 KGHSH and CDR2 LQKENI. CDR3 sequence reads: CASSEVTPQETQYF. The CDR3 DNA reads TGTGCCAGCTCAGAAGTAACCCCGCAAGAGACCCAGTACTTC.

The V and J genes are TRBV7-2 and TRBJ2-5; 11 bases align to TRBD2. In germline, CDR1 is SGHTA, CDR2 FQGNSA. The CDR3 runs to 18 residues. Trimming removed 1 base from V and 1 base from J; junction bases left unmatched: 8. CDR3 in DNA: TGTGCCAGCAGCTTAGATCTTCTAGCGGGAGGTCGCCAAGAGACCCAGTACTTC. It specifies CASSLDLLAGGRQETQYF.